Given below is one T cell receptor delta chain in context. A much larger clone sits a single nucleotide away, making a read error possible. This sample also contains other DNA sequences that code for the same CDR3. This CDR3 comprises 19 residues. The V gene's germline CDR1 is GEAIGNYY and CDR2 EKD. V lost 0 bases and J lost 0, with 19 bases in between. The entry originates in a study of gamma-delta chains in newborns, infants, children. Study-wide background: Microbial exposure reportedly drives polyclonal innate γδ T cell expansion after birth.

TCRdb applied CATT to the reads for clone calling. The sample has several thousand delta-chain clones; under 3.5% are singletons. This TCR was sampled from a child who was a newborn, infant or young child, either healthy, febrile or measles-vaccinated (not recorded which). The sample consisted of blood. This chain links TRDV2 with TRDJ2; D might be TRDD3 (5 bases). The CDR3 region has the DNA TGTGCCTGTGACACCTTCTTCGGGGGTCTTTCAGCTTTGACAGCACAACTCTTCTTT. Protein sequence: CACDTFFGGLSALTAQLFF.